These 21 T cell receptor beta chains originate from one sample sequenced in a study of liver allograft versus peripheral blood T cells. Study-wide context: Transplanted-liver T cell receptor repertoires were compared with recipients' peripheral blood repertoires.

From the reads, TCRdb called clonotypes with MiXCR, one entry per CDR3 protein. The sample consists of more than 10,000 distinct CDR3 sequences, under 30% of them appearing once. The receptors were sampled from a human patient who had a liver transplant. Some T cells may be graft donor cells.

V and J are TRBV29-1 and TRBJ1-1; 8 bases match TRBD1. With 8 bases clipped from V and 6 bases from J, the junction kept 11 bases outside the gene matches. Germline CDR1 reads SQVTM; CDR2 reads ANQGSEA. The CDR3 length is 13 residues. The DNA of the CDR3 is TGCAGCATACTCTATCCGGGACAGGCTGAAGCTTTCTTT. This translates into CSILYPGQAEAFF.

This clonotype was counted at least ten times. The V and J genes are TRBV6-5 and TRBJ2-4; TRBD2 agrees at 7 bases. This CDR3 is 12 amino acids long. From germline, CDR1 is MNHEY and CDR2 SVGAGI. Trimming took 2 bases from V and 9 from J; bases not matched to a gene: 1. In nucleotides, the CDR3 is TGTGCCAGCAGTTACGGGGGGGGCATTCAGTACTTC. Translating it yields CASSYGGGIQYF.

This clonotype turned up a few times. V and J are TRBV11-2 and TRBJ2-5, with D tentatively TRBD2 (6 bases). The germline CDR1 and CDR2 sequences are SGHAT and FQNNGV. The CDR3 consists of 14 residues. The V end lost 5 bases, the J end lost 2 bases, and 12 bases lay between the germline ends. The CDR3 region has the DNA TGTGCCAGCAGCCGCAGGGACTCGCAAGAGACCCAGTACTTC. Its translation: CASSRRDSQETQYF.

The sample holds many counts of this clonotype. The chain's CDR3 is CASSYGGHGELFF. The CDR3 DNA reads as TGTGCCAGCAGTTACGGGGGGCACGGGGAGCTGTTTTTT. The chain employs TRBV6-5 and TRBJ2-2; D tentatively reads TRBD1 or TRBD2 (6 bases each). CDR1 MNHEY and CDR2 SVGAGI come from the germline V gene. The CDR3 runs to 13 residues. Deletions cut 2 bases from V and 7 bases from J, with 8 bases between.

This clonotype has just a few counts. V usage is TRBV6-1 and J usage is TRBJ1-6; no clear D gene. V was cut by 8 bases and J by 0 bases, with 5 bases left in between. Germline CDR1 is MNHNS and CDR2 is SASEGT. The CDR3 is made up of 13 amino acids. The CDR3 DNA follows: TGTGCCAGCGGCAGCTCCTATAATTCACCCCTCCACTTT. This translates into CASGSSYNSPLHF.

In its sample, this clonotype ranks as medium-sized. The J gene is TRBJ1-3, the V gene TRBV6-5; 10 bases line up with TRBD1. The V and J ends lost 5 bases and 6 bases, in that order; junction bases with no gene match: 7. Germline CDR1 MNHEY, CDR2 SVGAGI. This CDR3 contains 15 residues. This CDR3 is CASSRSDRGKNTIYF. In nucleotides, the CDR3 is TGTGCCAGCAGTCGATCGGACAGGGGGAAAAACACCATATATTTT.

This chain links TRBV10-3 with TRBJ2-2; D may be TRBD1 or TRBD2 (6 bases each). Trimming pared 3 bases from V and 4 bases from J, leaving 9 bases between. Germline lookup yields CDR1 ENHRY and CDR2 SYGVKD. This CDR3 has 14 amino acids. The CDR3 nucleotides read TGTGCCATCAGTGATTGGGGGGCCACCGGGGAGCTGTTTTTT. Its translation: CAISDWGATGELFF.

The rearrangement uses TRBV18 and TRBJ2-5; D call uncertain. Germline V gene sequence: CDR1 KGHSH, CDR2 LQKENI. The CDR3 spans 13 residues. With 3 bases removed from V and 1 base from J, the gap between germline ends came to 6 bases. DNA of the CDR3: TGTGCCAGCTCACCTACAGTCCAAGAGACCCAGTACTTC. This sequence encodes CASSPTVQETQYF.

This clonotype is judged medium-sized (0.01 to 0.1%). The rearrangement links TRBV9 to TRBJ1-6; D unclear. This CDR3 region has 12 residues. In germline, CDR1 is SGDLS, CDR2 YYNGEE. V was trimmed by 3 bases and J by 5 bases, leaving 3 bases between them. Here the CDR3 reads CASSGDNSPLHF. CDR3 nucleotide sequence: TGTGCCAGCAGCGGAGATAATTCACCCCTCCACTTT.

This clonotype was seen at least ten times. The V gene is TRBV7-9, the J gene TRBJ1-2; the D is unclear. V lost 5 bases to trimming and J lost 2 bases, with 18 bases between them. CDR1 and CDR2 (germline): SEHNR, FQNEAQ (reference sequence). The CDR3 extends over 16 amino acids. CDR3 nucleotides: TGTGCCAGCAGCCCAACGATAGCAGTACTAAACTATGGCTACACCTTC. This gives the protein CASSPTIAVLNYGYTF.

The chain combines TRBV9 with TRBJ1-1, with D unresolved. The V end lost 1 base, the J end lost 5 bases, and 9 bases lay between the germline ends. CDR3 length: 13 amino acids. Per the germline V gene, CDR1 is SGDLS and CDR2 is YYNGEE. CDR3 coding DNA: TGTGCCAGCAGCGTATTGGATGGGACTGAAGCTTTCTTT. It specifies CASSVLDGTEAFF.

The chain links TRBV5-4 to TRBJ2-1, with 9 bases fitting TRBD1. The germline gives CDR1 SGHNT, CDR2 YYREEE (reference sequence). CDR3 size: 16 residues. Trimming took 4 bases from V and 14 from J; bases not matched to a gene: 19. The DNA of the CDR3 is TGTGCCAGCAGCCAGGAAACAGGGGGCCCCCGCTGGTCGGAGTTCTTC. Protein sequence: CASSQETGGPRWSEFF.

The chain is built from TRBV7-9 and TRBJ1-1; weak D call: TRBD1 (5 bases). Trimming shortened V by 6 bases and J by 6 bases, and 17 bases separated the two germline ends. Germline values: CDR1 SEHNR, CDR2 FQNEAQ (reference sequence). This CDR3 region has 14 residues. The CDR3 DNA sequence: TGTGCCAGCAGTCCGCAGTCGGGGACCGCTGAAGCTTTCTTT. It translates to CASSPQSGTAEAFF.

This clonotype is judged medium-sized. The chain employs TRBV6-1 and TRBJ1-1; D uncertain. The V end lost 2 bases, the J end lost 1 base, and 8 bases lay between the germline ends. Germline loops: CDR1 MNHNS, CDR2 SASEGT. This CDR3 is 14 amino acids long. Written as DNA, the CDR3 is TGTGCCAGCAGTGAAAGTAGAAGGAACACTGAAGCTTTCTTT. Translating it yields CASSESRRNTEAFF.

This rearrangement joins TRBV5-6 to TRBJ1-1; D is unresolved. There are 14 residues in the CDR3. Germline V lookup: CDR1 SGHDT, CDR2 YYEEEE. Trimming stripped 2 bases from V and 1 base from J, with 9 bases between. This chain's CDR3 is CASSLQGRNTEAFF. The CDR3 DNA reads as TGTGCCAGCAGCTTACAAGGACGGAACACTGAAGCTTTCTTT.

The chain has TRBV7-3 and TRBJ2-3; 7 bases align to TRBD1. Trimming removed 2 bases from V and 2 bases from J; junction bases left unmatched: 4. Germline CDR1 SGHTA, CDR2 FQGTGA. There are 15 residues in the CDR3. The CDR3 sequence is CASSLGTAFTDTQYF. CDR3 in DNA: TGTGCCAGCAGCTTAGGGACAGCGTTCACAGATACGCAGTATTTT.

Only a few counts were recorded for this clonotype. CDR3 amino acids: CAWSLTDYSNQPQHF. CDR3 coding DNA: TGTGCCTGGAGCTTGACGGACTATAGCAATCAGCCCCAGCATTTT. This chain uses TRBV30 with TRBJ1-5; D gene unclear. Germline values: CDR1 GTSNPN, CDR2 SVGIG (reference sequence). The CDR3 runs to 15 residues. Trimming took 3 bases from V and 0 from J, leaving 12 bases between them.

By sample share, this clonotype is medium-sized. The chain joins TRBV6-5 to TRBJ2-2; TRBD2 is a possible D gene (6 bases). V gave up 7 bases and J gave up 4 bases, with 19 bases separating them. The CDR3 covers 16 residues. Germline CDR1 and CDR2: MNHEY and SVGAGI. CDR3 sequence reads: CASTWDSGGGTGELFF. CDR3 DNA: TGTGCCAGCACGTGGGACTCCGGAGGCGGCACCGGGGAGCTGTTTTTT.

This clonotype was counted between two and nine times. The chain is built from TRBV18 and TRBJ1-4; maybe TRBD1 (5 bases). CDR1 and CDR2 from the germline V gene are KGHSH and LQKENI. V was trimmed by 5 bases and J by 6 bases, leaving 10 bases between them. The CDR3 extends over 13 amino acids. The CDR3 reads CASSSRDDEKLFF. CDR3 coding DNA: TGTGCCAGCTCATCCCGGGACGATGAAAAACTGTTTTTT. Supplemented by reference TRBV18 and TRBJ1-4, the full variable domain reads NAGVMQNPRHLVRRRGQEARLRCSPMKGHSHVYWYRQLPEEGLKFMVYLQKENIIDESGMPKERFSAEFPKEGPSILRIQQVVRGDSAAYFCASSSRDDEKLFFGSGTQLSVL.

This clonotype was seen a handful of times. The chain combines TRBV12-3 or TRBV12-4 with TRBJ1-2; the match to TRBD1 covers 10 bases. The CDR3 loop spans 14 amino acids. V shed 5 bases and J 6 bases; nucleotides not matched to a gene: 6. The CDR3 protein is CASSPGQGLDGYTF. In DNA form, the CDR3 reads TGTGCCAGCAGTCCGGGACAGGGGTTAGATGGCTACACCTTC.

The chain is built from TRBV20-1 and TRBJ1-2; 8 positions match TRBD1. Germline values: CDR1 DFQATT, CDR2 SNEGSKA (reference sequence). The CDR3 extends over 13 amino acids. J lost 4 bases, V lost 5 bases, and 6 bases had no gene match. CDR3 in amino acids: CSAPDRDGYGYTF. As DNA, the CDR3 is TGCAGTGCTCCGGACAGGGACGGCTATGGCTACACCTTC.